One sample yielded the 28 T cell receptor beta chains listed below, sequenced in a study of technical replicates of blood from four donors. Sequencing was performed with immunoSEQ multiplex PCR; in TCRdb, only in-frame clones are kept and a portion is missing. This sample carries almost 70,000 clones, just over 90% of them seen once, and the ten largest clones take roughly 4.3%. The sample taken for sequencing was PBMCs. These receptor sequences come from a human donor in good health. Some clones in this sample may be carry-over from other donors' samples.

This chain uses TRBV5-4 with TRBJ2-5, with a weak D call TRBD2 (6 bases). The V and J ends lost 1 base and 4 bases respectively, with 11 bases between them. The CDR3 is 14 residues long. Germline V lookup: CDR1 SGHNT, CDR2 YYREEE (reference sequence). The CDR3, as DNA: TGTGCCAGCAGCTTGACGGGAGTGGGAGAGACCCAGTACTTC. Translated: CASSLTGVGETQYF.

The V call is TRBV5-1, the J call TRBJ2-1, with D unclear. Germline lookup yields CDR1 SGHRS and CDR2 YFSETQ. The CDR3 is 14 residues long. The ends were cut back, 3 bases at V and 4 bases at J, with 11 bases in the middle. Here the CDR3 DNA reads TGCGCCAGCAGCTCCGCCCAGGTTTACAATGAGCAGTTCTTC. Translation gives CASSSAQVYNEQFF.

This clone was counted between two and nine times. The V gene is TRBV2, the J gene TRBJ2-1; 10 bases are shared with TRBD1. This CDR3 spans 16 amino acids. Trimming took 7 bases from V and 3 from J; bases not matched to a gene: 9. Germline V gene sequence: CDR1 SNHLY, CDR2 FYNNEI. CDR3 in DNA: TGTGCCAGCACTCAATTCGGGACAGGGGTCTACAATGAGCAGTTCTTC. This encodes CASTQFGTGVYNEQFF. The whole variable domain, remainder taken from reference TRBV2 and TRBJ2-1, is EPEVTQTPSHQVTQMGQEVILRCVPISNHLYFYWYRQILGQKVEFLVSFYNNEISEKSEIFDDQFSVERPDGSNFTLKIRSTKLEDSAMYFCASTQFGTGVYNEQFFGPGTRLTVL.

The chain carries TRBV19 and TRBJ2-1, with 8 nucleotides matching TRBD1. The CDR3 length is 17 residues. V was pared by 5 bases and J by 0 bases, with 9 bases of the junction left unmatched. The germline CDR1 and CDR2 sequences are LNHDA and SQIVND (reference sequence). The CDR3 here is CASSSDRGDHSYNEQFF. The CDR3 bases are TGTGCCAGTAGTTCCGACAGGGGCGACCACTCCTACAATGAGCAGTTCTTC.

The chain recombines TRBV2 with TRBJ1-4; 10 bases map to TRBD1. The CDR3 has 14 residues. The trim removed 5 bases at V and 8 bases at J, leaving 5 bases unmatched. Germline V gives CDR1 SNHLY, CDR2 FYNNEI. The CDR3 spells CASSWDRGKEKLFF. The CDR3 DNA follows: TGTGCCAGCAGTTGGGACAGGGGTAAAGAAAAACTGTTTTTT.

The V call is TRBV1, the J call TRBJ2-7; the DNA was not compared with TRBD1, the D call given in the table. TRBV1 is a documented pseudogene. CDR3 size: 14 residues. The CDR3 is CTSSPGTGIYEQYF. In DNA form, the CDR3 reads TGCACCAGCAGCCCCGGGACAGGGATCTACGAGCAGTACTTC.

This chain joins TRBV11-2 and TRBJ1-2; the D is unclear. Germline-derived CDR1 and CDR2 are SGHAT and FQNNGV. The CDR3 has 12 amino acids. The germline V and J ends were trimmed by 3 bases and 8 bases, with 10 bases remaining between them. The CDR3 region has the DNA TGTGCCAGCAGCTTTGTCGGAGGGGGCTACACCTTC. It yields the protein CASSFVGGGYTF.

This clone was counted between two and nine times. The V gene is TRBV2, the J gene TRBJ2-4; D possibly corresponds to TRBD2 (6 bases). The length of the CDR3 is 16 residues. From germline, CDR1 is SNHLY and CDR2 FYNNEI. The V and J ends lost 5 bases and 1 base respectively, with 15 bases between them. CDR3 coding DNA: TGTGCCAGCAGTTTAAAGCGGGTTGGGGCCAAAAACATTCAGTACTTC. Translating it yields CASSLKRVGAKNIQYF. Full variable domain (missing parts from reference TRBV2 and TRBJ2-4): EPEVTQTPSHQVTQMGQEVILRCVPISNHLYFYWYRQILGQKVEFLVSFYNNEISEKSEIFDDQFSVERPDGSNFTLKIRSTKLEDSAMYFCASSLKRVGAKNIQYFGAGTRLSVL.

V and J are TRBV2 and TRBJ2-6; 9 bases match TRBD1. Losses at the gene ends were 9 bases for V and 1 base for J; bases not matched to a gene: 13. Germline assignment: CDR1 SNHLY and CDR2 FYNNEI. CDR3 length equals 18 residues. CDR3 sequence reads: CASAARDRVTSGANVLTF. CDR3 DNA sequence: TGTGCCAGTGCTGCTCGGGACAGGGTCACGTCTGGGGCCAACGTCCTGACTTTC. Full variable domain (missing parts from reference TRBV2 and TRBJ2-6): EPEVTQTPSHQVTQMGQEVILRCVPISNHLYFYWYRQILGQKVEFLVSFYNNEISEKSEIFDDQFSVERPDGSNFTLKIRSTKLEDSAMYFCASAARDRVTSGANVLTFGAGSRLTVL.

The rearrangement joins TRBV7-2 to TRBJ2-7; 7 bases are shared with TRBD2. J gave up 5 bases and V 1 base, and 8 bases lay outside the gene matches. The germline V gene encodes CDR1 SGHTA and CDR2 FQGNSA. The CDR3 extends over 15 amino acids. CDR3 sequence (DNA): TGTGCCAGCAGCTTAGTTGGGGGAGGGCCTAACGAGCAGTACTTC. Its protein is CASSLVGGGPNEQYF.

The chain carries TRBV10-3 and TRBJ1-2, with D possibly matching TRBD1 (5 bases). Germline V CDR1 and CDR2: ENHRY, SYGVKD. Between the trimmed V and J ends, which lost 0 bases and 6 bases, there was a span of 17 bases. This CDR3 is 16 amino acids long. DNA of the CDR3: TGTGCCATCAGTGAGTCCGAACAGGCGCCGTTGGATGGCTACACCTTC. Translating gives CAISESEQAPLDGYTF.

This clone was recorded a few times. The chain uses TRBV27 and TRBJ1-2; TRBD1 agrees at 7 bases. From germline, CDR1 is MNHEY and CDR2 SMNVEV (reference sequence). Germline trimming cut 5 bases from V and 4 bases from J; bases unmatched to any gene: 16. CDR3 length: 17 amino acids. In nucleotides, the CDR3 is TGTGCCAGCAGTCCAAATAGGAGGGACAGAAGCGGCTATGGCTACACCTTC. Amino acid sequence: CASSPNRRDRSGYGYTF.

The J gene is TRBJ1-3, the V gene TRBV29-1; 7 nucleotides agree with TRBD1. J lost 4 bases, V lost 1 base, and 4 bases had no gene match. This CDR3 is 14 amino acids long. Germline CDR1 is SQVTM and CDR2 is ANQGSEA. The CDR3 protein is CSVEGGQAGNTIYF. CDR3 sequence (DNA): TGCAGCGTTGAAGGTGGACAGGCCGGAAACACCATATATTTT.

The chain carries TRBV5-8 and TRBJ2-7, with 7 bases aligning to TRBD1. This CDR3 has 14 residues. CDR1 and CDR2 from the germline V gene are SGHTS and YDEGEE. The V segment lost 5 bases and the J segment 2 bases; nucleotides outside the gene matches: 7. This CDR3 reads CASRARGTAYEQYF. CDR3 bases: TGTGCCAGCAGGGCGAGGGGGACAGCCTACGAGCAGTACTTC.

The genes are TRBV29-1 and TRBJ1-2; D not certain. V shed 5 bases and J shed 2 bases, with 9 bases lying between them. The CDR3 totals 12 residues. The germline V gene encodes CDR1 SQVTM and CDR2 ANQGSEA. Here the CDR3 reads CSVPGGNYGYTF. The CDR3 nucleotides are TGCAGCGTTCCTGGAGGAAACTATGGCTACACCTTC.

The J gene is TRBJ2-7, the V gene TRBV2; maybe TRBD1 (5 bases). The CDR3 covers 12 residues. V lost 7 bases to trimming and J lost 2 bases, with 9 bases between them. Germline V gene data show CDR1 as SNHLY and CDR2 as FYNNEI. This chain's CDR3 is CASTQGAYEQYF. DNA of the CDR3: TGTGCCAGCACCCAAGGGGCCTACGAGCAGTACTTC.

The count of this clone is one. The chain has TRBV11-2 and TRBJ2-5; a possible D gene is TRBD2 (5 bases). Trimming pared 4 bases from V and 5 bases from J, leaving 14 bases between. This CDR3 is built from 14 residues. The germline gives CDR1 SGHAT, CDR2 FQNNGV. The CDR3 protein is CASSSPTRRETQYF. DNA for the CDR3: TGTGCCAGCAGCTCTCCGACCCGGAGGGAGACCCAGTACTTC. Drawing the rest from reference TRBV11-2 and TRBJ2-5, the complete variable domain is EAGVAQSPRYKIIEKRQSVAFWCNPISGHATLYWYQQILGQGPKLLIQFQNNGVVDDSQLPKDRFSAERLKGVDSTLKIQPAKLEDSAVYLCASSSPTRRETQYFGPGTRLLVL.

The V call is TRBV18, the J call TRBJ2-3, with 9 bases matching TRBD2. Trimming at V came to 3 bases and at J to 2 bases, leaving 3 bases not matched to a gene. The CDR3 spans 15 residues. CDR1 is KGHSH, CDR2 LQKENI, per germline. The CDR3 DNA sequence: TGTGCCAGCTCACCTCAGCGGGAGGCCACAGATACGCAGTATTTT. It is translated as CASSPQREATDTQYF.

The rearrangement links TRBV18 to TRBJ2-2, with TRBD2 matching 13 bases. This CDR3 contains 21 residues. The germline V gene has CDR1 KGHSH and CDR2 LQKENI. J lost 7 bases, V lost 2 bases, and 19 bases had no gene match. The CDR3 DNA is TGTGCCAGCTCACCAGGAATCCGGGACAGTCGGACTAGCGGGGGACTCGGGGAGCTGTTTTTT. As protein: CASSPGIRDSRTSGGLGELFF.

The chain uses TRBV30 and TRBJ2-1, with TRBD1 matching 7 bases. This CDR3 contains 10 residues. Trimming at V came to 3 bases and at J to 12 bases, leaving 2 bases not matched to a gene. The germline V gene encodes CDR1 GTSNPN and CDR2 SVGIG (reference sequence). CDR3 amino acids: CAWSRQGQFF. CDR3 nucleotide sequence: TGTGCCTGGAGCCGACAGGGGCAGTTCTTC.

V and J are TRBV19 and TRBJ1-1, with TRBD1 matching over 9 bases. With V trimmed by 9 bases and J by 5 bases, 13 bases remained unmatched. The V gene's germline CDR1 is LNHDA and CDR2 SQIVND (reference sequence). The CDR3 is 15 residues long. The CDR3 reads CASTPGTGKRTEAFF. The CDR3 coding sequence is TGTGCCAGCACCCCCGGGACAGGGAAGAGGACTGAAGCTTTCTTT.

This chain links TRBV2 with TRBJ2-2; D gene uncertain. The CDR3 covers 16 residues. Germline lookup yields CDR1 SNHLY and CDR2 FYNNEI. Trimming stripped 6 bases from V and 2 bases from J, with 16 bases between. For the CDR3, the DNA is TGTGCCAGCAGACAGACACTTCTTACCAACACCGGGGAGCTGTTTTTT. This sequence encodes CASRQTLLTNTGELFF.

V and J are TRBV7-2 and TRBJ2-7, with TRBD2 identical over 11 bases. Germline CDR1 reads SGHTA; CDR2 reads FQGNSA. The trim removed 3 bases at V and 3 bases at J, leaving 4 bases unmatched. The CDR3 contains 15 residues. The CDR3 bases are TGTGCCAGCAGCTTTTCCGGGACTAGCGGCTACGAGCAGTACTTC. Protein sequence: CASSFSGTSGYEQYF.

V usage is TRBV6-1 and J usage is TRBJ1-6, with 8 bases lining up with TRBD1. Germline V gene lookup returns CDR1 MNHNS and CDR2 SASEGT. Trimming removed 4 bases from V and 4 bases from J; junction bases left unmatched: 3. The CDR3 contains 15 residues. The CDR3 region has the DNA TGTGCCAGCAGTGTGGACAGGGCTTATAATTCACCCCTCCACTTT. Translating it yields CASSVDRAYNSPLHF.

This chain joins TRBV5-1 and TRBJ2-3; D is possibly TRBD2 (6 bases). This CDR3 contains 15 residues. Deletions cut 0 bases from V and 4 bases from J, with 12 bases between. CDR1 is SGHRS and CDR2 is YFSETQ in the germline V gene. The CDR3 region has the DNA TGCGCCAGCAGCTTGGGTGGGGGGACCCCAGATACGCAGTATTTT. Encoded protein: CASSLGGGTPDTQYF.

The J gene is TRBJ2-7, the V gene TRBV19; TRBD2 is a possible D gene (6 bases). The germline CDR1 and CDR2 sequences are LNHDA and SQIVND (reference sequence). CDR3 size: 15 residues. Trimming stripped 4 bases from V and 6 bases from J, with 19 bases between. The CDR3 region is CASSRSGAFTAEQYF. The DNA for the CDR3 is TGTGCCAGTAGTAGGTCGGGAGCTTTCACCGCCGAGCAGTACTTC.

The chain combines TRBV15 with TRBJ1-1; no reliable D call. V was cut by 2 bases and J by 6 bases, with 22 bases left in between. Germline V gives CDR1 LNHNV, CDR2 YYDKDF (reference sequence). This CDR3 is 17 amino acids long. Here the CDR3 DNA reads TGTGCCACCAGCAGAAGATTGACATCCTCCGCTTCGGCTGAAGCTTTCTTT. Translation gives CATSRRLTSSASAEAFF.

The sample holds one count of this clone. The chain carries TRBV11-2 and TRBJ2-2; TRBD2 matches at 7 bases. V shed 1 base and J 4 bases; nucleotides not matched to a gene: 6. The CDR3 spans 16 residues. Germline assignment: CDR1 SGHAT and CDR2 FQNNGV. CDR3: CASSLGRGRATGELFF. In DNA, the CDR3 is TGTGCCAGCAGCTTAGGACGGGGGAGGGCCACCGGGGAGCTGTTTTTT.